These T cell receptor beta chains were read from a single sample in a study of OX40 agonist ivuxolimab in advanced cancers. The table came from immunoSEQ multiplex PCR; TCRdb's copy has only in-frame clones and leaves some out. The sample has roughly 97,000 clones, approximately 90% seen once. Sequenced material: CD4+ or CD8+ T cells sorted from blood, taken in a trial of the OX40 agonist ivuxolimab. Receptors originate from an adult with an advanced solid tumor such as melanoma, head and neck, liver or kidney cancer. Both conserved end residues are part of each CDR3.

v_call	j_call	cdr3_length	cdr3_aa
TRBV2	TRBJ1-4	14	CASLQGRTNEKLFF
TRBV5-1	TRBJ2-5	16	CASSLASGGLQETQYF
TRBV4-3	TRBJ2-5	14	CASSQDRWRETQYF
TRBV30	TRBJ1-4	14	CAWSVGATNEKLFF
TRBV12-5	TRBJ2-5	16	CASGLGTSGGQETQYF
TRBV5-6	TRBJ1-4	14	CASSLVGHREKLFF
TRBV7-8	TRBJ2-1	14	CASSTQTGFNEQFF
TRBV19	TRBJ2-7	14	CASSIVGLLNEQYF
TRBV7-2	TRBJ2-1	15	CASRPRHTPYNEQFF
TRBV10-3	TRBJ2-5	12	CAISESGETQYF
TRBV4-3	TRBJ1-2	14	CASSQGEESYGYTF
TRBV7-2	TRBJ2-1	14	CASSLAGAYNEQFF
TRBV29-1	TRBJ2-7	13	CSVGGERSYEQYF
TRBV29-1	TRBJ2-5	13	CSGDLAFAWTQYF
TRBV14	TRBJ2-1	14	CASSQISSYNEQFF
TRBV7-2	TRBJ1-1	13	CASSQNQGGEAFF
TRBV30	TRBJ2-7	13	CAWSGTASYEQYF
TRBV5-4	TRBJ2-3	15	CASSLAGSWDDTQYF
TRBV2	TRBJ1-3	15	CASIFDRLSGNTIYF
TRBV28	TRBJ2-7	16	CASSYGNSGGPYEQYF
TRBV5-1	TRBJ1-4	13	CASSFWLGEKLFF
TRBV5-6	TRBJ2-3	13	CASSPEFGDTQYF
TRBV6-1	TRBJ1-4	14	CASVWRFDNEKLFF
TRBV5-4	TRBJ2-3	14	CASSELAGADTQYF
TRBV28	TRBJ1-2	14	CASRRQAEFYGYTF
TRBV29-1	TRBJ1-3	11	CSVALGNTIYF